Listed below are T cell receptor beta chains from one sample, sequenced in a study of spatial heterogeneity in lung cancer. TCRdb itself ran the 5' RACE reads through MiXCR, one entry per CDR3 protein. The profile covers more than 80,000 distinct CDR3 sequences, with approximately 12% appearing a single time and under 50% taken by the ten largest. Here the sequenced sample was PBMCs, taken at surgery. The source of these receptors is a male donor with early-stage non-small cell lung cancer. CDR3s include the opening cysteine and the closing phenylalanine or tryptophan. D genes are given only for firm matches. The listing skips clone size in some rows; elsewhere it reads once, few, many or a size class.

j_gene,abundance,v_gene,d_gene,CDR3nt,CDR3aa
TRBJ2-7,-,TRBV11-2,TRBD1,TGTGCCAGCAGCTGGGGGACAGGGGGCACCTACGAGCAGTACTTC,CASSWGTGGTYEQYF
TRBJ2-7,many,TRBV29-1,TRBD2,TGCAGCGTTGGACGCGGGGGGGCGAGCGAGCAGTACTTC,CSVGRGGASEQYF
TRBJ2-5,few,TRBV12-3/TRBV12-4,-,TGTGCCAGCAGTTTAGCGCTGGGCAGGGGCGGCGGGGAGACCCAGTACTTC,CASSLALGRGGGETQYF
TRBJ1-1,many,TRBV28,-,TGTGCCAGCAGCCCTCCCGACAGTGAATCGGCTGAAGCTTTCTTT,CASSPPDSESAEAFF
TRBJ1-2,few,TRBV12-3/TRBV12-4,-,TGTGCCAGCAGCCCCGTACTCGCTCCAACCTATGGCTACACCTTC,CASSPVLAPTYGYTF
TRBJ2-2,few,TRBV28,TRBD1,TGTGCCAGCAGGGGGACAGGGGACACCGGGGAGCTGTTTTTT,CASRGTGDTGELFF
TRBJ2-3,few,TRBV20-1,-,TGCAGTGCTAGATGGGCCCCGGGTACGCAGTATTTT,CSARWAPGTQYF
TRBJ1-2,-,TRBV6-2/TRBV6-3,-,TGTGCCAGCAGTTACGACAGCTTCGGGGATGGCTACACCTTC,CASSYDSFGDGYTF
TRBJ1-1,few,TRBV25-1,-,TGTGCCAGCAGTGGTACAGGGAGGAACACTGAAGCTTTCTTT,CASSGTGRNTEAFF
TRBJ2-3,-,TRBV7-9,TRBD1,TGTGCCAGCAGCTACAGGGGGCAGGCAGATACGCAGTATTTT,CASSYRGQADTQYF
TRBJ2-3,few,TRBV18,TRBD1,TGTGCCAGCTCACTGGACAGGCAGGATACGCAGTATTTT,CASSLDRQDTQYF
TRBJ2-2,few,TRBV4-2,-,TGTGCCAGCAGCCAAGATCCCGGCGGGGAGCTGTTTTTT,CASSQDPGGELFF
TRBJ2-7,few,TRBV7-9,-,TGTGCCAGCAGCTTAGGGGCTAGCCCCCCATACGAGCAGTACTTC,CASSLGASPPYEQYF
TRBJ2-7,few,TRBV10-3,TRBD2,TGTGCCATCAGTCCTAGCGGGGCCTACGAGCAGTACTTC,CAISPSGAYEQYF
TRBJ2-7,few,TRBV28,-,TGTGCCAGCAGTCCAATGTCCCCTTCCGAACGCCACGAGCAGTACTTC,CASSPMSPSERHEQYF
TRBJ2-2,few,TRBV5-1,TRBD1,TGCGCCAGCAGTATGGGACAGGGGAACACCGGGGAGCTGTTTTTT,CASSMGQGNTGELFF
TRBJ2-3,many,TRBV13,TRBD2,TGTGCCAGCAGCTTAGGAGCGGGAGGTAGCACAGATACGCAGTATTTT,CASSLGAGGSTDTQYF
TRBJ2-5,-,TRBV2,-,TGTGCCAGCAGTGAAAGACCCACCAGACAGAATAAGAGGGCCCAGTACTTC,CASSERPTRQNKRAQYF
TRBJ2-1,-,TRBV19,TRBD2,TGTGCCAGTAGACTTAGCGGGAGGGCCCTCAATGAGCAGTTCTTC,CASRLSGRALNEQFF
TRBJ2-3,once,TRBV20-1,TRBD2,TGCAGTGCAAATCGGGAGGATTCAGATACGCAGTATTTT,CSANREDSDTQYF
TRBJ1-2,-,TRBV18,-,TGTGCCAGCTCACCCTCCCTGACCTATGGCTACACCTTC,CASSPSLTYGYTF
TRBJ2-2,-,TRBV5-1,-,TGCGCCAGCAGCCGGGACACTAACACCGGGGAGCTGTTTTTT,CASSRDTNTGELFF
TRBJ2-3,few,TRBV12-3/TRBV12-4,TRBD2,TGTGCCAGCAGTTCCCACGGCAGCGGGATTTCACCAGATACGCAGTATTTT,CASSSHGSGISPDTQYF